The entry below gives a single T cell receptor beta chain sequence along with its context. Here immunoSEQ multiplex PCR was the method, and the copy in TCRdb shows in-frame clones only, minus some. This sample has roughly 55,000 clones; approximately 94% occur once, and the top ten carry less than 1.1%. This record comes from a study of control samples from healthy donors and cancer patients. The source material was blood. The receptor's source is a woman aged 18-30 years in good health.

The DNA of the CDR3 is TGTGCCAGCAGTCTCGGTGGGGAATACCTGGGCGGGGAGCTGTTTTTT. Its protein is CASSLGGEYLGGELFF. The V and J genes are TRBV28 and TRBJ2-2; D gene ambiguous. V was pared by 5 bases and J by 7 bases, with 20 bases between. Germline CDR1 is MDHEN and CDR2 is SYDVKM. The CDR3 is 16 amino acids.